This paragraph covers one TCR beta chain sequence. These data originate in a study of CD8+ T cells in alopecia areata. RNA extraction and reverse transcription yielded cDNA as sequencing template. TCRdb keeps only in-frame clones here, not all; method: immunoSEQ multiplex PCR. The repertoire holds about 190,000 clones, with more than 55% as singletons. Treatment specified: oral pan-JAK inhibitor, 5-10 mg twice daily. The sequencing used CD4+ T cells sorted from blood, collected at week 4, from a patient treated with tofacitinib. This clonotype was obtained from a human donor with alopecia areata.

CDR3 loop: CASSETSGSRGDTQYF. CDR3 DNA sequence: TGTGCCAGCAGCGAGACTAGCGGGAGTCGCGGGGATACGCAGTATTTT. The rearrangement links TRBV9 to TRBJ2-3; TRBD2 matches 12 bases. This CDR3 is built from 16 residues. Losses at the gene ends were 3 bases for V and 6 bases for J; bases not matched to a gene: 8. Germline V gene sequence: CDR1 SGDLS, CDR2 YYNGEE.